The source of this T cell receptor beta chain is a study of blood T cell repertoires in COVID-19. About the research overall: T cells, B-cell-depleted T cells, or PBMCs supplied cDNA or gDNA.

Only in-frame clones appear in the TCRdb table, and some are missing; sequencing was by immunoSEQ multiplex PCR. The sample carries 120,000 or so clones, about 85% recorded once. The CDR3 has 15 amino acids. The J segment lost 5 bases and the V segment lost 4 bases, leaving 8 bases of the junction unmatched. Germline CDR1 is LGHDT and CDR2 is YNNKEL (reference sequence). The V call is TRBV3-1 (or the pseudogene TRBV3-2), the J call TRBJ2-5; TRBD1 matches 9 bases. Sequencing was carried out using peripheral blood. This clonotype was obtained from a woman older than 75 with acute or convalescent COVID-19. CDR3 in DNA: TGTGCCAGCAGCCCTTGGACAGGGGTTCGGGAGACCCAGTACTTC. Its translation: CASSPWTGVRETQYF.